Below, 2 T cell receptor beta chains from the same sample are listed, as sequenced in a study of low-dose radiotherapy and immunotherapy resistance in tumors. TRAV- and TRBV-specific primers primed first-strand cDNA, covering alpha and beta chains. Amplification, which lasted 20 to 25 PCR cycles, used a constant-region primer and V-primer adapter to amplify TCRs. One entry per CDR3 protein, called by TCRdb with MiXCR from the reads. The table records fewer than 110,000 distinct CDR3 sequences, less than 25% of them present only once. Time point here: after trial treatment. Specified treatment: LDRT plus nivolumab, ipilimumab, low-dose cyclophosphamide and aspirin (RACIN trial). The starting material was PBMCs, obtained after low-dose radiotherapy plus immunotherapy. Receptor source: a male donor with prostate cancer.

This clonotype was found many times. The genes are TRBV7-6 and TRBJ2-6; maybe TRBD2 (6 bases). In germline, CDR1 is SGHVS, CDR2 FNYEAQ. The CDR3 has 13 amino acids. V dropped 8 bases and J dropped 3 bases, with 8 bases sitting between them. The CDR3 nucleotides read TGTGCCAGCGGACTAAATGGGGCCAACGTCCTGACTTTC. Its translation is CASGLNGANVLTF.

This clonotype was seen at least ten times. The chain's CDR3 is CASSKDRRYEQYF. The CDR3 bases are TGTGCCAGCAGCAAGGACAGGCGCTACGAGCAGTACTTC. V usage is TRBV12-3 or TRBV12-4 and J usage is TRBJ2-7, with 7 positions matching TRBD1. This CDR3 has 13 residues. V shed 6 bases, J shed 3 bases, and the junction held 5 bases outside the gene matches.